The T cell receptor beta chain under discussion was sequenced for a study of technical replicates of blood from a handful of donors. The CDR3 runs 15 residues. Looked up from germline, CDR1 is ENHRY and CDR2 is SYGVKD. V was clipped by 6 bases and J by 5 bases; unmatched bases: 10. Using immunoSEQ multiplex PCR, the repertoire was profiled, and TCRdb retains in-frame clones only, with some absent. The sample lists some 77,000 clones, about 93% occurring once. This receptor was taken from a human donor in good health. The specimen sequenced was T cells isolated from PBMCs. The chain recombines TRBV10-3 with TRBJ2-1, with 7 bases lining up with TRBD2. The CDR3 loop is CAIRDERDPHNEQFF. The CDR3 nucleotides read TGTGCCATCAGGGACGAGCGGGATCCCCACAATGAGCAGTTCTTC.